The clone carrying this TCR beta chain came up once. The data were obtained in a study of blood T cell repertoires in COVID-19. Study overall: Acute and convalescent COVID-19 samples came from the United States, Italy and Spain. Sample material is recorded as cDNA or gDNA derived from T cells, B-cell-depleted T cells, or PBMCs.

Per the study methods: Estimation of nucleated cell counts was performed using reference gene primer amplification. The method was immunoSEQ multiplex PCR; TCRdb's version includes in-frame clones alone and lacks a portion of them. V, J and clone size are those of that table, while D and trimming were read from the DNA. The table records roughly 130,000 clones, roughly 80% of them present only once. This CDR3 region has 17 residues. Looked up from germline, CDR1 is SGHRS and CDR2 is YFSETQ. V was shortened by 0 bases and J by 0 bases, with 15 bases between the two germline ends. The receptor's source is a woman aged 50 to 65 with acute or convalescent COVID-19. The material sequenced was peripheral blood. This chain links TRBV5-1 with TRBJ1-1; possibly TRBD1 for D (6 bases). The CDR3, as DNA: TGCGCCAGCAGCTTGGGGTTAGGACAGAGCCTGAACACTGAAGCTTTCTTT. Protein: CASSLGLGQSLNTEAFF.